This T cell receptor (beta chain) was retrieved from a study of shared clonotypes between healthy human individuals. All of the donors resided in Nashville, Tennessee, and each was a Caucasian adult. V was cut by 4 bases and J by 1 base, with 13 bases left in between. The germline CDR1 and CDR2 sequences are SNHLY and FYNNEI. CDR3 length: 15 amino acids. Tens of thousands of T cell genomes, or approximately 290 ng DNA, went into replicate PCRs of unsorted PBMC. Original data processing: As immunoSEQ supplied junction-only sequences (without quality scores), filtering differed. The protocol was immunoSEQ multiplex PCR, while the TCRdb copy is restricted to in-frame clones and leaves out a portion. The V and J calls and clone size are taken from that table; D and trimming were inferred from the DNA. The sample shows about half a million clones, 78% of them seen only once.

This chain joins TRBV2 and TRBJ2-5; D uncertain. The clonotype comes from a woman between 40 and 50 years old in good health. Some clones in this sample may be carry-over from other donors' samples. The specimen sequenced was PBMCs. The CDR3: CASSGLRAPQETQYF. The CDR3 nucleotides are TGTGCCAGCAGTGGTTTAAGGGCCCCCCAAGAGACCCAGTACTTC.